The 15 T cell receptor beta chains reported below all come from one sample, sequenced in a study of PD-L1 blockade in urothelial cancer. The time point here: peripheral blood 6 weeks after treatment start. Clones were read by immunoSEQ multiplex PCR, and TCRdb kept only the in-frame ones, dropping some. The repertoire consists of about 38,000 clones, with 86% occurring once and the leading ten covering about a quarter. This specimen was PBMCs, taken around atezolizumab (anti-PD-L1) treatment. Receptors were obtained from a man in his 60s with urothelial cancer.

The CDR3 DNA follows: TGTGCCAGCTCACCGGGACTAGCGGGGACTAACACCGGGGAGCTGTTTTTT. As protein: CASSPGLAGTNTGELFF. The chain employs TRBV18 and TRBJ2-2; the match to TRBD2 covers 13 bases. Looked up from germline, CDR1 is KGHSH and CDR2 is LQKENI. The CDR3 totals 17 residues. Unmatched junction bases numbered 3, after V lost 3 bases and J lost 2 bases.

The chain joins TRBV19 to TRBJ1-5, with 11 bases matching TRBD1. V shed 6 bases and J 6 bases; nucleotides not matched to a gene: 1. The V gene's germline CDR1 is LNHDA and CDR2 SQIVND (reference sequence). The CDR3 runs 13 residues. The DNA of the CDR3 is TGTGCCAGTAGCGGGACAGGGGGTCAGCCCCAGCATTTT. It encodes CASSGTGGQPQHF.

This chain links TRBV4-1 with TRBJ2-3; D is uncertain. The CDR3 length is 17 residues. Germline CDR1 reads MGHRA; CDR2 reads YSYEKL. Trimming left V 0 bases short and J 2 bases short, with 15 bases between. The CDR3 sequence is CASSQDYASLPTDTQYF. CDR3 DNA sequence: TGCGCCAGCAGCCAAGATTACGCGTCCCTACCCACAGATACGCAGTATTTT.

This sequence joins TRBV5-5 and TRBJ2-7; 9 bases fit TRBD1. CDR3 length: 14 amino acids. The germline gives CDR1 SGHKS, CDR2 YYEKEE (reference sequence). The J segment lost 6 bases and the V segment lost 1 base, leaving 5 bases of the junction unmatched. The CDR3 DNA sequence: TGTGCCAGCAGCTTGCTGACAGGGGGTATCGAGCAGTACTTC. Protein: CASSLLTGGIEQYF.

The gene calls are TRBV11-2 and TRBJ2-7; 7 bases align to TRBD1. After removal of 0 bases from V and 4 bases from J, the junction contained 6 bases not matched to a gene. CDR3 length equals 15 residues. Germline CDR1 SGHAT, CDR2 FQNNGV. The DNA of the CDR3 is TGTGCCAGCAGCTTAGAACCGGGACAGATGTACGAGCAGTACTTC. This sequence encodes CASSLEPGQMYEQYF. Looking up the rest from reference TRBV11-2 and TRBJ2-7 gives the full variable domain: EAGVAQSPRYKIIEKRQSVAFWCNPISGHATLYWYQQILGQGPKLLIQFQNNGVVDDSQLPKDRFSAERLKGVDSTLKIQPAKLEDSAVYLCASSLEPGQMYEQYFGPGTRLTVT.

V usage is TRBV9 and J usage is TRBJ2-3; 8 bases map to TRBD2. This CDR3 is built from 14 residues. CDR1 is SGDLS, CDR2 YYNGEE, per germline. V lost 2 bases and J lost 4; bases outside the gene matches: 3. The CDR3 loop is CASSVGTSADTQYF. CDR3 nucleotides: TGTGCCAGCAGCGTTGGGACTAGTGCAGATACGCAGTATTTT.

This CDR3 is CASSLGQVEETQYF. CDR3 coding DNA: TGTGCCAGCAGCTTGGGACAGGTTGAAGAGACCCAGTACTTC. The chain combines TRBV7-9 with TRBJ2-5; 8 bases line up with TRBD1. The CDR3 sequence is 14 residues long. CDR1 is SEHNR, CDR2 FQNEAQ, per germline (reference sequence). V shed 3 bases, J shed 3 bases, and the junction held 3 bases outside the gene matches.

This clone was recorded only once. The CDR3 region is CASPGQGIQPQHF. CDR3 DNA sequence: TGTGCCAGCCCGGGGCAGGGGATTCAGCCCCAGCATTTT. The rearrangement links TRBV6-1 to TRBJ1-5, with D possibly being TRBD1 (6 bases). The CDR3 extends over 13 amino acids. V lost 8 bases and J 6 bases, leaving 14 bases between the germline ends. Looked up from germline, CDR1 is MNHNS and CDR2 is SASEGT.

This rearrangement joins TRBV28 to TRBJ1-5; D is possibly TRBD1 (5 bases). Trimming stripped 6 bases from V and 7 bases from J, with 16 bases between. Germline V gene data show CDR1 as MDHEN and CDR2 as SYDVKM. The CDR3 has 14 residues. CDR3 nucleotide sequence: TGTGCCAGCAGCGACCCCCGGGGGGTCCAGCCCCAGCATTTT. Protein: CASSDPRGVQPQHF.

The chain employs TRBV6-6 and TRBJ1-2, with D tentatively TRBD1 (5 bases). The CDR3 is 13 amino acids. Trimming cost V 6 bases and J 1 base, with 9 bases left between them. CDR1 and CDR2 from the germline V gene are MNHNY and SVGAGI (reference sequence). In DNA, the CDR3 is TGTGCCAGCAGGCGGGACCTTAACTATGGCTACACCTTC. Its protein product is CASRRDLNYGYTF.

The table lists this clone with a few counts. The chain carries TRBV27 and TRBJ2-7; weak D call: TRBD2 (6 bases). CDR1 MNHEY and CDR2 SMNVEV come from the germline V gene (reference sequence). Trimming took 5 bases from V and 3 from J, leaving 11 bases between them. The CDR3 consists of 13 residues. In nucleotides, the CDR3 is TGTGCCAGCAGTCGCGGGATTTTCTACGAGCAGTACTTC. It specifies CASSRGIFYEQYF.

This clone has only one observation. CDR3 sequence (DNA): TGTGCCAGCAGCCCGGACAGGGGTAATTCACCCCTCCACTTT. Its translation is CASSPDRGNSPLHF. V usage is TRBV7-8 and J usage is TRBJ1-6, with 9 nucleotides matching TRBD1. The V gene's germline CDR1 is SGHVS and CDR2 FQNEAQ. The CDR3 is 14 amino acids. Germline trimming cut 5 bases from V and 6 bases from J; bases unmatched to any gene: 2.

The genes are TRBV5-5 and TRBJ1-2; D gene uncertain. The CDR3 loop spans 13 amino acids. The germline V gene has CDR1 SGHKS and CDR2 YYEKEE (reference sequence). The V end lost 6 bases, the J end lost 8 bases, and 17 bases lay between the germline ends. CDR3 sequence (DNA): TGTGCCAGCACCCCCGGGCCGGCGGGGGGCTACACCTTC. Its translation: CASTPGPAGGYTF.

This clone was found once. This chain connects TRBV4-1 to TRBJ2-7, with unresolved D. This CDR3 is built from 11 residues. The germline V gene encodes CDR1 MGHRA and CDR2 YSYEKL. V was pared by 6 bases and J by 4 bases, with 7 bases between. As DNA, the CDR3 is TGCGCCAGCAGAGTGGCTTACGAGCAGTACTTC. This encodes CASRVAYEQYF.

The chain couples TRBV2 to TRBJ2-7; possible D gene TRBD2, 6 bases. From germline, CDR1 is SNHLY and CDR2 FYNNEI. Trimming left V 8 bases short and J 1 base short, with 9 bases between. The CDR3 loop spans 12 amino acids. The CDR3 DNA reads TGTGCCAGCCGGGACTTATCCTACGAGCAGTACTTC. Translated: CASRDLSYEQYF. The full variable domain, its missing parts supplied by reference TRBV2 and TRBJ2-7, is EPEVTQTPSHQVTQMGQEVILRCVPISNHLYFYWYRQILGQKVEFLVSFYNNEISEKSEIFDDQFSVERPDGSNFTLKIRSTKLEDSAMYFCASRDLSYEQYFGPGTRLTVT.